This T cell receptor beta chain was found in a study of human versus mouse CDR3 diversity and MHC coevolution. CDR3 length: 17 residues. Per the germline V gene, CDR1 is SQVTM and CDR2 is ANQGSEA. J was trimmed by 0 bases and V by 5 bases; bases with no gene match: 4. Data came from immunoSEQ multiplex PCR; TCRdb stores just in-frame clones and leaves some out. The table lists about 83,000 clones, 85% to 95% of them singletons. This TCR came from a person aged 25 to 69 in good health. The chain links TRBV29-1 to TRBJ2-2, with 15 bases that match TRBD2. The sequencing sample was made of naive CD4+ T cells from blood. Documented subset: CD45RO-negative CD62L-positive naive CD4 T cells. The CDR3 protein is CSVWGTSGRTNTGELFF. The CDR3 region has the DNA TGCAGCGTTTGGGGGACTAGCGGGAGGACGAACACCGGGGAGCTGTTTTTT.